This TCR beta chain was sequenced for a study of blood T cell repertoires in COVID-19. Study summary: The United States, Italy and Spain were the sources of the acute and convalescent COVID-19 samples.

The CDR3 consists of 16 residues. V lost 2 bases and J lost 0; bases outside the gene matches: 2. CDR1 LGHDT and CDR2 YNNKEL come from the germline V gene (reference sequence). Followed over time, Seattle patients had been enrolled while infection was active. Only in-frame clones appear in the TCRdb table, and some are missing; sequencing was by immunoSEQ multiplex PCR. The sample holds under 300,000 clones, about four fifths seen once. The sample was peripheral blood. V usage is TRBV3-1 (or the pseudogene TRBV3-2) and J usage is TRBJ2-2; 8 bases are shared with TRBD2. The TCR was taken from a human donor with COVID-19, enrolled during active disease. The donor label of this sample is uncertain. The CDR3 spells CASSQRAGANTGELFF. CDR3 bases: TGTGCCAGCAGCCAAAGAGCGGGAGCGAACACCGGGGAGCTGTTTTTT.